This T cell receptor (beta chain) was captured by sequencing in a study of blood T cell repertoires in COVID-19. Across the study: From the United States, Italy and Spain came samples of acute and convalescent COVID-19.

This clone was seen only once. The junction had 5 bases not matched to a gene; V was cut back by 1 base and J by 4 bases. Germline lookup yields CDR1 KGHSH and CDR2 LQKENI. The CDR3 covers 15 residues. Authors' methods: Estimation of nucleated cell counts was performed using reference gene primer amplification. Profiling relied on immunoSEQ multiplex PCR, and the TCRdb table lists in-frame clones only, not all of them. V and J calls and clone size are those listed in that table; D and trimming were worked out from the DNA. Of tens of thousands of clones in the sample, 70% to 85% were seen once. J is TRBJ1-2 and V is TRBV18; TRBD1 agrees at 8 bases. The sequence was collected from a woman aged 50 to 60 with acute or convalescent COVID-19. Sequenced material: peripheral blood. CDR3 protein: CASSPRQGASYGYTF. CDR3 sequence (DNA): TGTGCCAGCTCACCACGGCAGGGGGCATCCTATGGCTACACCTTC.